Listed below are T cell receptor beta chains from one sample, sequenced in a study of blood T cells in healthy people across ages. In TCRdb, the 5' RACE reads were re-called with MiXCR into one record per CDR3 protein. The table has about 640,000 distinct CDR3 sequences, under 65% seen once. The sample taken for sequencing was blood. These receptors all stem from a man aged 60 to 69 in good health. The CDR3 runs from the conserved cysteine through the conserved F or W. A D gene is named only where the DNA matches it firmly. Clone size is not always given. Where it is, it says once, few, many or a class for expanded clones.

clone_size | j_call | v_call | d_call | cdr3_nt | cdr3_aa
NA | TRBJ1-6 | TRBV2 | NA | TGTGCCAGCAGTGACAGGGTCTATAATTCACCCCTCCACTTT | CASSDRVYNSPLHF
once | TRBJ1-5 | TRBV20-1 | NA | TGCAGTGCTAGAGCCGGAGGAGATTATAGCAATCAGCCCCAGCATTTT | CSARAGGDYSNQPQHF
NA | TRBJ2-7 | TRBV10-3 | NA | TGTGCCATCAGTGATATCGGGGCCTACGAGCAGTACTTC | CAISDIGAYEQYF
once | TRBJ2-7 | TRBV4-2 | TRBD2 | TGTGCCAGCAGCCAAGATCCCCGACTAGCGGGGGGTACCCAGTACTTC | CASSQDPRLAGGTQYF
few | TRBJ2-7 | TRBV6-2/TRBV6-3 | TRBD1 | TGTGCCAGCAGTTACTCCGGACAGGGCCTAATGGACGAGCAGTACTTC | CASSYSGQGLMDEQYF
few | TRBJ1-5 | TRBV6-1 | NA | TGTGCCAGCAGTGAACCCTATCAGCCCCAGCATTTT | CASSEPYQPQHF
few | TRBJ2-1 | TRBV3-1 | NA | TGTGCCAGCAGCCAAGTGATGACGGGGGTCCCGGGGTACAATGAGCAGTTCTTC | CASSQVMTGVPGYNEQFF
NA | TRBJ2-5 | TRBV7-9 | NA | TGTGCCAGCAGGCCCTCCCCATCGCAAGAGACCCAGTACTTC | CASRPSPSQETQYF
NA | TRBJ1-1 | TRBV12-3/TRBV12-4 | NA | TGTGCCAGCAGTTTTTGGACGGGGGATAACACTGAAGCTTTCTTT | CASSFWTGDNTEAFF
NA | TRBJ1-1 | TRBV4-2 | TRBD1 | TGTGCCAGCAGCTACCGGACAGGGGAAGCTTTCTTT | CASSYRTGEAFF
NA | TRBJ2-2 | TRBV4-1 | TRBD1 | TGCGCCAGCAGCCAAGCACTGACAGGGGGATGGGACACCGGGGAGCTGTTTTTT | CASSQALTGGWDTGELFF
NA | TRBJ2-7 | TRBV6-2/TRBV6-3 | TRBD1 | TGTGCCAGCAGTTTGGACAGGGGGTACGAGCAGTACTTC | CASSLDRGYEQYF
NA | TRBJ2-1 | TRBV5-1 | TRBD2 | TGCGCCAGCAGCAGTGGGCCGGGGGGTGAGCAGTTCTTC | CASSSGPGGEQFF
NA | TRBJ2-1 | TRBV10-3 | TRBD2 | TGTGCCATCAGGGACGGACTAGACAATGAGCAGTTCTTC | CAIRDGLDNEQFF
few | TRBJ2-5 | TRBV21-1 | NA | TGTGCCAGCAGCAAAACGGGACTAGCGGGGGTGACGTACCAAGAGACCCAGTACTTC | CASSKTGLAGVTYQETQYF
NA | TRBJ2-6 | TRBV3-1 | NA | TGTGCCAGCAGCTGGGGACGGCTCTCTGGGGCCAACGTCCTGACTTTC | CASSWGRLSGANVLTF
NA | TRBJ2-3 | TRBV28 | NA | TGTGCCAGCAGTTTCCAGGGGAGGAATACGCAGTATTTT | CASSFQGRNTQYF
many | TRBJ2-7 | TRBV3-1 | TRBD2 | TGTGCCAGCAGCCAGGCCCCGGGGGGGACCGAGCAGTACTTC | CASSQAPGGTEQYF
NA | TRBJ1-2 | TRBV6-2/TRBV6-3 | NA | TGTGCCAGCACGTTGAGGGCCCTCAACTATGGCTACACCTTC | CASTLRALNYGYTF
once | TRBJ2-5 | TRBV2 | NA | TGTGCCAGCAGTGAAGGGACTGTGGGGGAGACCCAGTACTTC | CASSEGTVGETQYF
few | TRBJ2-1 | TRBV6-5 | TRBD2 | TGTGCCAGCAGGTCTTTAGCGGGGGGGACCAATGAGCAGTTCTTC | CASRSLAGGTNEQFF
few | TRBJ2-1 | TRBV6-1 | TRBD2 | TGTGCCAGCAGGGTAACTAGCGGGGGCTACAATGAGCAGTTCTTC | CASRVTSGGYNEQFF
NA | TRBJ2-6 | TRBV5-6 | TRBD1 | TGTGCCAGCAGCTCGGTAGGGACAGGGGTAACTGGGGCCAACGTCCTGACTTTC | CASSSVGTGVTGANVLTF
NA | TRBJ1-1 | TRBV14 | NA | TGTGCCAGCAGCCAGCAACAGTCGAACACTGAAGCTTTCTTT | CASSQQQSNTEAFF
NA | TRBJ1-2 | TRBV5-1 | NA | TGCGCCAGCAGCTTGGCCGGGCAATCGGGCTATGGCTACACCTTC | CASSLAGQSGYGYTF
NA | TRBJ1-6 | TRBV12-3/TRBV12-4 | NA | TGTGCCAGCAGTTTTGGTCAGAATAATTCACCCCTCCACTTT | CASSFGQNNSPLHF
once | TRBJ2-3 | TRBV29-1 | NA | TGCAGCGTTGGATGCTCCGTTAACACAGATACGCAGTATTTT | CSVGCSVNTDTQYF
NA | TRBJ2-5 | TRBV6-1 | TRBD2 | TGTGCCAGCAGTGAATCAACTAGCGGGAACCAAGAGACCCAGTACTTC | CASSESTSGNQETQYF
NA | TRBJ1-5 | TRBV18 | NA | TGTGCCAGCTCACAGGACAACGCGCAGCCCCAGCATTTT | CASSQDNAQPQHF
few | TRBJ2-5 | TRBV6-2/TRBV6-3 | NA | TGTGCCAGCAGTTTAGGGGACTCCAAAGAGACCCAGTACTTC | CASSLGDSKETQYF
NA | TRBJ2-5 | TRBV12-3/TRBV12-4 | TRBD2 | TGTGCCAGGACCGCGGGGGGGCTAGAGACCCAGTACTTC | CARTAGGLETQYF
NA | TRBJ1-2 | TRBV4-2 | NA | TGTGCCAGCAGCCAAGATAGGGAACAGGGAACCTATGGCTACACCTTC | CASSQDREQGTYGYTF